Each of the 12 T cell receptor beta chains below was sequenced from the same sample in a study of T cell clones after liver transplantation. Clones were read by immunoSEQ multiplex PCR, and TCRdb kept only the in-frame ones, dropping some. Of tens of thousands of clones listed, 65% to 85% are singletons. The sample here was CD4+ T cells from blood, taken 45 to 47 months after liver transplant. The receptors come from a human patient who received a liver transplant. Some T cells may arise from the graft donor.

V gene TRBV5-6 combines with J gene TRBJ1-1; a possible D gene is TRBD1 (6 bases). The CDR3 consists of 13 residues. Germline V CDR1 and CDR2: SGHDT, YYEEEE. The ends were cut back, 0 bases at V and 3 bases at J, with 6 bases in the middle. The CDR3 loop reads CASSLGGHTEAFF. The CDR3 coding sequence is TGTGCCAGCAGCTTGGGGGGGCACACTGAAGCTTTCTTT.

CDR3 sequence: CASSPGGSADTQYF. The CDR3 coding sequence is TGTGCCAGCAGCCCTGGCGGGTCGGCAGATACGCAGTATTTT. The chain couples TRBV5-4 to TRBJ2-3; possible D gene TRBD2, 5 bases. The CDR3 extends over 14 amino acids. V lost 4 bases and J lost 4, with 13 bases in between. In germline, CDR1 is SGHNT, CDR2 YYREEE (reference sequence). The full variable domain, in which reference TRBV5-4 and TRBJ2-3 provide the parts outside the CDR3, is ETGVTQSPTHLIKTRGQQVTLRCSSQSGHNTVSWYQQALGQGPQFIFQYYREEENGRGNFPPRFSGLQFPNYSSELNVNALELDDSALYLCASSPGGSADTQYFGPGTRLTVL.

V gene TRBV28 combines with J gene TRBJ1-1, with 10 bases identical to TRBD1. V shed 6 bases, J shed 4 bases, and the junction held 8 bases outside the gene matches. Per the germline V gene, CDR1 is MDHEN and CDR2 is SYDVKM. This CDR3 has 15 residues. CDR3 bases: TGTGCCAGCAGCCCAAGACAGGGGGCGACCACTGAAGCTTTCTTT. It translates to CASSPRQGATTEAFF.

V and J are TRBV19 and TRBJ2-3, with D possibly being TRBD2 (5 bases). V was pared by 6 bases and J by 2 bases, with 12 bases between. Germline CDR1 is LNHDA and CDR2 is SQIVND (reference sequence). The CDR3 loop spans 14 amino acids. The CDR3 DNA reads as TGTGCCAGTAGGATGGACTTGACCACAGATACGCAGTATTTT. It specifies CASRMDLTTDTQYF.

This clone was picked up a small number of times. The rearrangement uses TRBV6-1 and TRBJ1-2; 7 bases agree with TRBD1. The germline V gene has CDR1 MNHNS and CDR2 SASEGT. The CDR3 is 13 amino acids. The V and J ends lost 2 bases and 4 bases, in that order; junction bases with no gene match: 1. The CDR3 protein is CASSERTGYGYTF. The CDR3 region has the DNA TGTGCCAGCAGTGAAAGGACAGGCTATGGCTACACCTTC.

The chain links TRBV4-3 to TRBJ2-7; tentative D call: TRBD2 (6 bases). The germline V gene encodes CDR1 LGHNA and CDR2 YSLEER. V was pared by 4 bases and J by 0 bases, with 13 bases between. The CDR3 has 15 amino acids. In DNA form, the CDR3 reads TGCGCCAGCAGCCCCCGAGCTAGCGACTCCTACGAGCAGTACTTC. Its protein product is CASSPRASDSYEQYF.

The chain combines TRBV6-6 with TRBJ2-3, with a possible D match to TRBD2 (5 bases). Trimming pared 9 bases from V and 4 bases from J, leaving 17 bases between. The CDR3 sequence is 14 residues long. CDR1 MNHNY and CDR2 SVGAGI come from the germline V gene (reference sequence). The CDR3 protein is CASFTSGSADTQYF. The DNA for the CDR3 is TGTGCCAGTTTCACCTCTGGGAGCGCAGATACGCAGTATTTT.

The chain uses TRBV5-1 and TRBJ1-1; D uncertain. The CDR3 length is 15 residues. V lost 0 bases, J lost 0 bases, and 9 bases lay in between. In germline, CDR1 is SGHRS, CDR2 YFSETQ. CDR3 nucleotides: TGCGCCAGCAGCTTGGGGTCACCGATGAACACTGAAGCTTTCTTT. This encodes CASSLGSPMNTEAFF.

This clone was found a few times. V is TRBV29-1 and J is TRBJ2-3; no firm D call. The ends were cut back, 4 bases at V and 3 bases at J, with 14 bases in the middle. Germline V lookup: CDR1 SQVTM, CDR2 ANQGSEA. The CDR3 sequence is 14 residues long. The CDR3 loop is CSVGRADSTDTQYF. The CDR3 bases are TGCAGCGTTGGACGAGCAGACTCTACAGATACGCAGTATTTT.

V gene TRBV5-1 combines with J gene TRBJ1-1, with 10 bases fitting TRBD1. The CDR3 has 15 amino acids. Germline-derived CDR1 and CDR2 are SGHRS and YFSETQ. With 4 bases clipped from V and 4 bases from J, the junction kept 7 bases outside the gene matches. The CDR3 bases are TGCGCCAGCAGCCCCGATGGGACAGGGGTCACTGAAGCTTTCTTT. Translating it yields CASSPDGTGVTEAFF. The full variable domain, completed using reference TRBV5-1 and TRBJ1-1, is KAGVTQTPRYLIKTRGQQVTLSCSPISGHRSVSWYQQTPGQGLQFLFEYFSETQRNKGNFPGRFSGRQFSNSRSEMNVSTLELGDSALYLCASSPDGTGVTEAFFGQGTRLTVV.

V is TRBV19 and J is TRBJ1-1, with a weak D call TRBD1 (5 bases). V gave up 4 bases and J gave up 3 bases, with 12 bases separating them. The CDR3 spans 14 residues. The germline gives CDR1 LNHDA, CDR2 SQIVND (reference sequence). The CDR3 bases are TGTGCCAGTAGTAACCGGGACGGAGACACTGAAGCTTTCTTT. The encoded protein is CASSNRDGDTEAFF.

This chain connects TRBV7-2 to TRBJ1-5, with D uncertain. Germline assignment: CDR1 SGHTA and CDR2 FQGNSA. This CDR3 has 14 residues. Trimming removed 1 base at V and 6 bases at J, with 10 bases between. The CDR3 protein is CASSLGGDGQPQHF. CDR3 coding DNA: TGTGCCAGCAGCTTAGGGGGTGATGGTCAGCCCCAGCATTTT.